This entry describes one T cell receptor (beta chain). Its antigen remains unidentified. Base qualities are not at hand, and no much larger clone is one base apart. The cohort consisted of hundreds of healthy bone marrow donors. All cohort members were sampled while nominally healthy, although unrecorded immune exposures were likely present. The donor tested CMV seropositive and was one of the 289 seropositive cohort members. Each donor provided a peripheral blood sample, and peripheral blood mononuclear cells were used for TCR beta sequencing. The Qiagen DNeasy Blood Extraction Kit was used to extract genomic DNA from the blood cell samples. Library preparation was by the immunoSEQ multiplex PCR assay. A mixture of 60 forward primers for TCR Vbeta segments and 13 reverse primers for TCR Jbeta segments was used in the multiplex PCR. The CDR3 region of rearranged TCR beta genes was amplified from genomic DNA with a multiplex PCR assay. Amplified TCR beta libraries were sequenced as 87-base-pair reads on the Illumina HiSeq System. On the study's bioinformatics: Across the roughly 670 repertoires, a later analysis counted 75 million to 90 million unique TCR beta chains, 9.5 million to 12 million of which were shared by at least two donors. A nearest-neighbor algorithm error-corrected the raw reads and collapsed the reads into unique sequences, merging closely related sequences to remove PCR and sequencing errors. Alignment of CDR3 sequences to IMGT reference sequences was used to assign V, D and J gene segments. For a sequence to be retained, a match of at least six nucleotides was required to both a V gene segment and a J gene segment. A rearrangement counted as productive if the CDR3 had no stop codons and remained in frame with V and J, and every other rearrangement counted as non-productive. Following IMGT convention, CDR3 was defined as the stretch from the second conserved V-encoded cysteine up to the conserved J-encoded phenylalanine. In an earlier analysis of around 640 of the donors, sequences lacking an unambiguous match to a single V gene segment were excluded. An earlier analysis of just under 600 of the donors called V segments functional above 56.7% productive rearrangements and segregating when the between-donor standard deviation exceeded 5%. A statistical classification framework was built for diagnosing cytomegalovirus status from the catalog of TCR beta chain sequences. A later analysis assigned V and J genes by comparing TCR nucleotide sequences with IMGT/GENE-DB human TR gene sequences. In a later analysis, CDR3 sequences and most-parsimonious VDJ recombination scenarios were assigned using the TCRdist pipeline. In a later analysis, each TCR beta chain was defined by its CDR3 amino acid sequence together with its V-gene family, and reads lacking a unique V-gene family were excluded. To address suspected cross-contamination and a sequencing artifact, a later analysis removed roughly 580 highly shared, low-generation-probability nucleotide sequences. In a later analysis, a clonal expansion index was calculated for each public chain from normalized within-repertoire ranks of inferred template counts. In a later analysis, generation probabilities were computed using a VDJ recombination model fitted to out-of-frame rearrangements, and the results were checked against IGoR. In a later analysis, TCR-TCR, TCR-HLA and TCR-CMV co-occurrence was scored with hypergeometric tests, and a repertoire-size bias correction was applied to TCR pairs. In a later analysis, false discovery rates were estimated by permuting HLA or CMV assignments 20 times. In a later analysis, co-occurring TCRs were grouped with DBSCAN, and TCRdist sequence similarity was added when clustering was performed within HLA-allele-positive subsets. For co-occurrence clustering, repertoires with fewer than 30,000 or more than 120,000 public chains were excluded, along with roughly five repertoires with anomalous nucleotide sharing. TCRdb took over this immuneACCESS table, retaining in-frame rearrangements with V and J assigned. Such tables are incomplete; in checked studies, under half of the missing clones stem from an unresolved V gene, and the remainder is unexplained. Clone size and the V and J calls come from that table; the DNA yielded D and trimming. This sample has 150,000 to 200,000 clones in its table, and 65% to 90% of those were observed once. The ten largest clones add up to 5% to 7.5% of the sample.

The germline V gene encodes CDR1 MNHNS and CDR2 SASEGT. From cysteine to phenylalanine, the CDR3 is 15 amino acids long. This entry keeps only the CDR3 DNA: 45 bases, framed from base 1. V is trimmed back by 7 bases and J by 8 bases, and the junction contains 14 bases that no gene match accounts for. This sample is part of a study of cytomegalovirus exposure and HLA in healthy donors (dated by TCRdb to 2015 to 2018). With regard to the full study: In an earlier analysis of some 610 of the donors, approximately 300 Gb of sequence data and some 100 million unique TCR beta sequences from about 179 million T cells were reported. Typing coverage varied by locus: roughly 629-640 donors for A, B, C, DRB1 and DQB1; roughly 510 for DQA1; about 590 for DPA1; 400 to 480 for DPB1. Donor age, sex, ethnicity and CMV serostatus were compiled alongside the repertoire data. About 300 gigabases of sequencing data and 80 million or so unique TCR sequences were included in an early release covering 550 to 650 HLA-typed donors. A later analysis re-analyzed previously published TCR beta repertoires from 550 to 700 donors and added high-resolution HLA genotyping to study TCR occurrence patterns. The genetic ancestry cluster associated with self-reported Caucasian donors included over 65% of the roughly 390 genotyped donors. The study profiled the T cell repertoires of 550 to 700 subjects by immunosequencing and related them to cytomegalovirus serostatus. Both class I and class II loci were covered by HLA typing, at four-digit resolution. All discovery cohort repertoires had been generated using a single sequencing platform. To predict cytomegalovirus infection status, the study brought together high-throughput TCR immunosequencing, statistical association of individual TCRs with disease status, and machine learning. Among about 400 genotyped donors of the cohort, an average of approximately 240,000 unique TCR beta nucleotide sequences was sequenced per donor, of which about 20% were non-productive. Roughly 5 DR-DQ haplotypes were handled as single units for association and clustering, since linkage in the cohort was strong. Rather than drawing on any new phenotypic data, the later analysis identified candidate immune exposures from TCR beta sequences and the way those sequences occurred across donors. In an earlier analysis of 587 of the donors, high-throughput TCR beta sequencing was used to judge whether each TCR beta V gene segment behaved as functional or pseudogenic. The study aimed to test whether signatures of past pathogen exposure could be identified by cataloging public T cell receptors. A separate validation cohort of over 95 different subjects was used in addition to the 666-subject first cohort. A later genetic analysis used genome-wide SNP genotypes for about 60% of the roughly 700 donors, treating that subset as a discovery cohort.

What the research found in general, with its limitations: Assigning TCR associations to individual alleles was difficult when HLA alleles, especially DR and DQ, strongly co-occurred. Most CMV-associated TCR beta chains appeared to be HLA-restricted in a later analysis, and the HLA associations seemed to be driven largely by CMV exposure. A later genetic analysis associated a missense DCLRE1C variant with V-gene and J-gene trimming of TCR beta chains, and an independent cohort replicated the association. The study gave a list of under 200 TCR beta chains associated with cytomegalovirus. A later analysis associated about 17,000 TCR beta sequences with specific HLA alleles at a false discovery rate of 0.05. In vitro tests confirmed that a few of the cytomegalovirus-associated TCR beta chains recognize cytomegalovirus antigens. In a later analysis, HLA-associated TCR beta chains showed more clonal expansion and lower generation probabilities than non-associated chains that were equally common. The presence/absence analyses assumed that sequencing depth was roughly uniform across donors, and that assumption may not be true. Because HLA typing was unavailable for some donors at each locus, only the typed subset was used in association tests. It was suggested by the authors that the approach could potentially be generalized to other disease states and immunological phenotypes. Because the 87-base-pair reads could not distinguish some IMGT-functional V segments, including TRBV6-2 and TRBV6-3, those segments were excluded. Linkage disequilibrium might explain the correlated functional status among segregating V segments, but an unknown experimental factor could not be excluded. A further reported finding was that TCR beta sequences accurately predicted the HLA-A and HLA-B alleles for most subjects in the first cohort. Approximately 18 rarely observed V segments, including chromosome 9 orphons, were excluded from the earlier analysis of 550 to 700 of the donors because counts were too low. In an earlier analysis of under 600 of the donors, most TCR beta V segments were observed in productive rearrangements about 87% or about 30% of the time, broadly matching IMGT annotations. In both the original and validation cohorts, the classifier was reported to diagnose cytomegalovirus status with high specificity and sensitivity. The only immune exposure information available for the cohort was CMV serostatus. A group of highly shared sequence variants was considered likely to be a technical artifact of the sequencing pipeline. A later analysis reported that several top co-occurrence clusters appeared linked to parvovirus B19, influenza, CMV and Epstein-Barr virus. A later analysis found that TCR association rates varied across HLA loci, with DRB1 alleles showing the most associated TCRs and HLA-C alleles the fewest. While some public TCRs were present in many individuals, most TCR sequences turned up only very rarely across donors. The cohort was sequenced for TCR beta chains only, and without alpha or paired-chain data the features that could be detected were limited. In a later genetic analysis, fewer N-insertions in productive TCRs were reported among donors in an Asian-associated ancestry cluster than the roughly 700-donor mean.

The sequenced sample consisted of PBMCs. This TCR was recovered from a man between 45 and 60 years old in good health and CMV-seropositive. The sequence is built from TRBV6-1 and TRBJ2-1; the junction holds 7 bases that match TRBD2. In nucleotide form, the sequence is TGTGCCAGCAATACCGGGGGGTCCGGAGGTTATGAGCAGTTCTTC. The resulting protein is CASNTGGSGGYEQFF.